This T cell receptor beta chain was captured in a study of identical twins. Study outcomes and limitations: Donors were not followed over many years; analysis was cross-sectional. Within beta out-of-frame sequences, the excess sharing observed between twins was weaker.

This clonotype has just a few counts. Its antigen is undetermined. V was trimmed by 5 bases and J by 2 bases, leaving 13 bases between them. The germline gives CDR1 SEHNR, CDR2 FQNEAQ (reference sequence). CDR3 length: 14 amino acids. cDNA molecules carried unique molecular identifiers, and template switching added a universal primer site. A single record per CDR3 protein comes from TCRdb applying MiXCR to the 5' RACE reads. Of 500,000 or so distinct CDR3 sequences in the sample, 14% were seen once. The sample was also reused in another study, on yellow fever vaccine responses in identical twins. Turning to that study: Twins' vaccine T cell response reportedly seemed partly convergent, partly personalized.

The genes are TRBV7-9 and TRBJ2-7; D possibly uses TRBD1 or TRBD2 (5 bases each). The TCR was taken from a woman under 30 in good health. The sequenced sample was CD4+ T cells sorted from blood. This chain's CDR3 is CASSRAEGPYEQYF. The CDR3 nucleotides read TGTGCCAGCAGCCGCGCAGAGGGGCCCTACGAGCAGTACTTC.